This T cell receptor (beta chain) was sequenced in a study of CD8+CD57+ T cells in acquired aplastic anemia. Both TCR beta VDJ combination and CDR3 sequence profiling were carried out. Genomic DNA was the template for this profiling. TCRdb fed the reads into MiXCR, producing one record per CDR3 protein. The sample includes 250,000 or so distinct CDR3 sequences, 45% to 50% of them seen just once. Individuals selected for sequencing had exhibited CD8+CD57+ cell expansion on flow cytometry. Every one of the patients had aplastic anemia (severe, acquired). Therapy had not been given to patients before blood sampling. A remark on this clonotype: Its target is unknown.

Study-wide points: Roughly 31 CD8+ CDR3 sequences occurred in both the patients and the controls.

Material for sequencing was sorted CD4+, CD8+, or CD8+CD57+ T cells (not recorded which) from PBMCs. The clonotype was recovered from a human donor with aplastic anemia.

The CDR3 sequence: CASRGGPVAFF. DNA for the CDR3: TGTGCCAGCAGGGGGGGGCCGGTGGCTTTCTTT. V gene TRBV2 combines with J gene TRBJ1-1; possibly TRBD1 for D (6 bases). Between the trimmed V and J ends, which lost 6 bases and 11 bases, there was a span of 13 bases. CDR1 and CDR2 (germline): SNHLY, FYNNEI. The CDR3 has 11 amino acids.